Below, 16 T cell receptor beta chains from the same sample are listed, as sequenced in a study of Graves' ophthalmopathy and Graves' hyperthyroidism (dated by TCRdb to between 2018 and 2020). The instrument was an Illumina HiSeq 2000. For repertoire sequencing, the TCR beta CDR3 regions were amplified from RNA transcripts. A first-round RT-PCR used HTBI primers with the Qiagen OneStep RT-PCR kit, followed by a second-round multiplex PCR, size selection and purification. In-frame beta chains were kept once TCRdb had trimmed the public reads at Q25 with fastp and called clones with MiXCR. Every distinct CDR3 protein forms one entry, paired with its most common genes and DNA. Recorded for this sample are over a million distinct CDR3 sequences; roughly 35% of them occurred a single time. 11% of the sample is in the top ten clones. The sequenced material came from peripheral blood or thyroid tissue (not recorded which). The receptor source for this set is an adult man with Graves' hyperthyroidism.

Ten or more counts support this clonotype. The rearrangement links TRBV2 to TRBJ1-6, with D possibly matching TRBD1 (6 bases). With 4 bases removed from V and 7 bases from J, the gap between germline ends came to 11 bases. The germline gives CDR1 SNHLY, CDR2 FYNNEI. The CDR3 is 14 residues long. In DNA, the CDR3 is TGTGCCAGCAGTGCTCAGGGGCGGAATTCACCCCTCCACTTT. Translating gives CASSAQGRNSPLHF.

The chain employs TRBV11-2 and TRBJ2-2, with D possibly called TRBD1 or TRBD2 (5 bases each). In germline, CDR1 is SGHAT, CDR2 FQNNGV. V dropped 1 base and J dropped 7 bases, with 13 bases sitting between them. The CDR3 is made up of 15 amino acids. The CDR3 here is CASSLGGDLRGELFF. The CDR3 DNA is TGTGCCAGCAGCTTAGGAGGGGACCTGCGCGGGGAGCTGTTTTTT.

This clonotype was seen repeatedly, ten times or more. V gene TRBV6-1 combines with J gene TRBJ2-7; either TRBD1 or TRBD2 may supply D (5 bases each). The germline V gene encodes CDR1 MNHNS and CDR2 SASEGT. V lost 4 bases and J lost 2, with 6 bases in between. There are 12 residues in the CDR3. In DNA, the CDR3 is TGTGCCAGCAGTGGAGGGGCCTACGAGCAGTACTTC. It specifies CASSGGAYEQYF.

This clonotype has more than one count but fewer than ten. The V call is TRBV4-3, the J call TRBJ1-1; the match to TRBD1 covers 7 bases. CDR1 is LGHNA, CDR2 YSLEER, per germline. Trimming took 3 bases from V and 0 from J; bases not matched to a gene: 7. The CDR3 has 16 residues. CDR3 loop: CASSHVQGQMNTEAFF. In DNA, the CDR3 is TGCGCCAGCAGCCATGTCCAGGGACAGATGAACACTGAAGCTTTCTTT.

This clonotype was picked up one time. The chain recombines TRBV7-8 with TRBJ1-6, with 9 bases fitting TRBD1. Germline loops: CDR1 SGHVS, CDR2 FQNEAQ. V lost 5 bases, J lost 15 bases, and 5 bases stayed unmatched. The CDR3 consists of 12 residues. CDR3 in DNA: TGTGCCAGCAGCCCGGGACAGGGAGGCCTCCACTTT. Its protein is CASSPGQGGLHF.

This clonotype was seen a few times. This may come from a read error, since a much larger clone is one base off. The rearrangement uses TRBV29-1 and TRBJ1-6; D remains ambiguous. Germline-derived CDR1 and CDR2 are SQVTM and ANQGSEA. V was clipped by 8 bases and J by 7 bases, with 15 bases between them. The CDR3 consists of 13 residues. The CDR3 sequence is CSISSEVNSPLHF. DNA of the CDR3: TGCAGCATATCTTCCGAAGTCAATTCACCCCTCCACTTT. Using reference TRBV29-1 and TRBJ1-6 for the parts outside the CDR3, the full variable domain is SAVISQKPSRDICQRGTSLTIQCQVDSQVTMMFWYRQQPGQSLTLIATANQGSEATYESGFVIDKFPISRPNLTFSTLTVSNMSPEDSSIYLCSISSEVNSPLHFGNGTRLTVT.

This clonotype was observed at least ten times. J is TRBJ1-2 and V is TRBV5-1, with D possibly matching TRBD1 (5 bases). V was cut by 0 bases and J by 2 bases, with 11 bases left in between. The CDR3 contains 15 residues. Germline CDR1 reads SGHRS; CDR2 reads YFSETQ. This chain's CDR3 is CASSLVTGENYGYTF. The CDR3 nucleotides read TGCGCCAGCAGCTTGGTCACAGGAGAAAACTATGGCTACACCTTC.

The V and J genes are TRBV7-6 and TRBJ1-2; D might be TRBD1 (6 bases). Trimming took 4 bases from V and 4 from J, leaving 13 bases between them. The CDR3 is made up of 14 amino acids. Germline assignment: CDR1 SGHVS and CDR2 FNYEAQ. Here the CDR3 DNA reads TGTGCCAGCAGCTATTATGGGGGCGCCTATGGCTACACCTTC. Its translation: CASSYYGGAYGYTF.

About this clonotype itself: Being one base from a much bigger clone, this may be a read error. The V gene is TRBV28, the J gene TRBJ2-7, with D tentatively TRBD1 (6 bases). This CDR3 region has 12 residues. Trimming cost V 5 bases and J 5 bases, with 10 bases left between them. Germline V gene lookup returns CDR1 MDHEN and CDR2 SYDVKM. This CDR3 is CASSQGFHEQYF. DNA for the CDR3: TGTGCCAGCAGTCAGGGGTTCCACGAGCAGTACTTC.

This clonotype was seen a single time. One end of the junction does not line up with germline, which may come from a read error. J is TRBJ1-6 and V is TRBV25-1; perhaps TRBD1 as D (5 bases). The germline gives CDR1 MGHDK, CDR2 SYGVNS. This CDR3 comprises 10 residues. The CDR3 region has the DNA TGTGCCAGCAGTCTCATCCAGGGTAACTTT. This encodes CASSLIQGNF.

This clonotype was counted at least ten times. The genes are TRBV20-1 and TRBJ1-5, with D unclear. There are 15 residues in the CDR3. V was cut by 3 bases and J by 0 bases, with 12 bases left in between. Per the germline V gene, CDR1 is DFQATT and CDR2 is SNEGSKA (reference sequence). The DNA for the CDR3 is TGCAGTGCTAGTGCTGGGCTCTATAGCAATCAGCCCCAGCATTTT. Amino acids: CSASAGLYSNQPQHF.

This chain uses TRBV6-5 with TRBJ1-1; 7 nucleotides align to TRBD1. From germline, CDR1 is MNHEY and CDR2 SVGAGI. V lost 2 bases to trimming and J lost 4 bases; unmatched junction nucleotides: 13. The CDR3 spans 17 residues. CDR3 protein: CASSYGGGTFSRTEAFF. The DNA of the CDR3 is TGTGCCAGCAGTTACGGAGGGGGCACGTTCTCACGCACTGAAGCTTTCTTT.

This clonotype was seen a few times. The V gene is TRBV20-1, the J gene TRBJ1-3; tentatively, D is TRBD1 (6 bases). Germline loops: CDR1 DFQATT, CDR2 SNEGSKA (reference sequence). V dropped 3 bases and J dropped 8 bases, with 23 bases sitting between them. This CDR3 spans 16 amino acids. CDR3 loop: CSASPDSGAGRYTIYF. The CDR3 coding sequence is TGCAGTGCTAGTCCCGATTCAGGGGCCGGGAGGTACACCATATATTTT.

The chain is built from TRBV5-1 and TRBJ2-5; 8 bases are shared with TRBD1. Germline loops: CDR1 SGHRS, CDR2 YFSETQ. V shed 5 bases and J 5 bases; nucleotides not matched to a gene: 11. CDR3 size: 15 residues. This chain's CDR3 is CASRAGQGTLETQYF. In nucleotides, the CDR3 is TGCGCCAGCAGGGCTGGACAGGGAACTTTGGAGACCCAGTACTTC. The complete variable domain, with remaining parts taken from reference TRBV5-1 and TRBJ2-5, reads KAGVTQTPRYLIKTRGQQVTLSCSPISGHRSVSWYQQTPGQGLQFLFEYFSETQRNKGNFPGRFSGRQFSNSRSEMNVSTLELGDSALYLCASRAGQGTLETQYFGPGTRLLVL.

The chain couples TRBV14 to TRBJ1-2; a possible D gene is TRBD1 (5 bases). Between the trimmed V and J ends, which lost 4 bases and 8 bases, there was a span of 23 bases. The CDR3 sequence is 16 residues long. Germline lookup yields CDR1 SGHDN and CDR2 FVKESK. CDR3 protein: CASSLGGTGIAKGYTF. The CDR3 nucleotides read TGTGCCAGCAGCCTGGGTGGGACTGGGATCGCTAAAGGCTACACCTTC.

CDR3 sequence reads: CASSLQNLDPGRRYF. CDR3 DNA sequence: TGCGCCAGCAGCTTGCAAAACCTGGATCCAGGAAGACGGTACTTC. This chain uses TRBV5-1 with TRBJ2-7, with unresolved D. The CDR3 is 15 amino acids. The ends were cut back, 1 base at V and 12 bases at J, with 23 bases in the middle. Germline assignment: CDR1 SGHRS and CDR2 YFSETQ.